A single sample is the source of the 26 T cell receptor beta chains below, sequenced in a study of cytomegalovirus exposure and HLA in healthy donors. 13 Jbeta primers and 60 Vbeta primers were used for the PCR. Sequencing was performed with immunoSEQ multiplex PCR; in TCRdb, only in-frame clones are kept and a portion is missing. The data show approximately 140,000 clones, roughly 80% seen once. The sample was PBMCs. The receptors were sampled from a man in his forties in good health and CMV-seronegative.

The chain uses TRBV6-1 and TRBJ1-1, with a weak D call TRBD1 (5 bases). V was cut by 1 base and J by 6 bases, with 12 bases left in between. Germline CDR1 MNHNS, CDR2 SASEGT. The CDR3 is made up of 14 amino acids. CDR3 amino acids: CASSEVRQGAEAFF. As DNA, the CDR3 is TGTGCCAGCAGTGAAGTGCGGCAGGGCGCTGAAGCTTTCTTT.

V and J are TRBV5-1 and TRBJ2-4, with D perhaps TRBD1 (7 bases). The CDR3 is 19 amino acids. Trimming left V 3 bases short and J 0 bases short, with 22 bases between. Germline V lookup: CDR1 SGHRS, CDR2 YFSETQ. CDR3 coding DNA: TGCGCCAGCAGCTCTTCTCGCCCGAACAGGGGACTAGCCAAAAACATTCAGTACTTC. It codes for CASSSSRPNRGLAKNIQYF.

The gene calls are TRBV4-3 and TRBJ2-5; the D gene is possibly TRBD1 (6 bases). The end of the DNA aligns better with TRBJ2-7, so the J call may be wrong. The V gene's germline CDR1 is LGHNA and CDR2 YSLEER. This CDR3 comprises 14 residues. The CDR3 here is CASSQVFRGGEQYF. CDR3 in DNA: TGCGCCAGCAGCCAAGTTTTTCGAGGGGGCGAGCAGTACTTC.

The chain couples TRBV6-1 to TRBJ1-1, with 7 bases aligning to TRBD1. Germline V gives CDR1 MNHNS, CDR2 SASEGT. The CDR3 is made up of 14 amino acids. V lost 8 bases to trimming and J lost 5 bases; unmatched junction nucleotides: 11. The CDR3 nucleotides are TGTGCCAGCTCTAAAGAGGGGGCAGGGACTGAAGCTTTCTTT. Translated, it gives CASSKEGAGTEAFF.

The rearrangement uses TRBV7-9 and TRBJ1-5, with D tentatively TRBD1 (5 bases). V lost 1 base and J lost 8, with 15 bases in between. There are 15 residues in the CDR3. Germline values: CDR1 SEHNR, CDR2 FQNEAQ (reference sequence). The CDR3: CASSLGPGEIKPQHF. In DNA, the CDR3 is TGTGCCAGCAGCTTAGGCCCGGGGGAAATCAAGCCCCAGCATTTT.

The chain links TRBV5-1 to TRBJ2-3; the D is unclear. Per the germline V gene, CDR1 is SGHRS and CDR2 is YFSETQ. The CDR3 covers 14 residues. Trimming cost V 1 base and J 0 bases, with 6 bases left between them. CDR3 loop: CASSLSDSTDTQYF. CDR3 coding DNA: TGCGCCAGCAGCTTGAGCGACAGCACAGATACGCAGTATTTT. The full variable domain, in which reference TRBV5-1 and TRBJ2-3 provide the parts outside the CDR3, is KAGVTQTPRYLIKTRGQQVTLSCSPISGHRSVSWYQQTPGQGLQFLFEYFSETQRNKGNFPGRFSGRQFSNSRSEMNVSTLELGDSALYLCASSLSDSTDTQYFGPGTRLTVL.

CDR3 in amino acids: CASSPSGFLAGYTF. In DNA form, the CDR3 reads TGTGCCAGCAGCCCATCGGGGTTCTTAGCTGGCTACACCTTC. The rearrangement links TRBV27 to TRBJ1-2; no clear D. This CDR3 has 14 residues. V was clipped by 6 bases and J by 7 bases, with 18 bases between them. Germline assignment: CDR1 MNHEY and CDR2 SMNVEV (reference sequence).

V is TRBV2 and J is TRBJ2-3; TRBD2 agrees at 9 bases. The CDR3 runs to 15 residues. CDR1 is SNHLY and CDR2 is FYNNEI in the germline V gene. The V and J ends lost 6 bases and 3 bases, in that order; junction bases with no gene match: 7. CDR3 residues: CASSGLRGGTDTQYF. CDR3 DNA: TGTGCCAGCAGCGGCCTGCGGGGGGGTACAGATACGCAGTATTTT.

Turning to this clone: The junction differs from germline at one of its ends, possibly a read error. Other DNA sequences from this sample encode an identical CDR3 as well. The chain employs TRBV2 and TRBJ2-6; no firm D call. Germline CDR1 is SNHLY and CDR2 is FYNNEI. The CDR3 sequence is 15 residues long. The DNA for the CDR3 is TGCGCCAGCAGTGACCTACTCCCTGGGGCCAACGTCCTGACTTTC. Translating it yields CASSDLLPGANVLTF.

J is TRBJ2-2 and V is TRBV30; 13 bases match TRBD2. Trimming removed 0 bases from V and 4 bases from J; junction bases left unmatched: 2. The CDR3 runs 16 residues. Germline CDR1 and CDR2: GTSNPN and SVGIG (reference sequence). Here the CDR3 reads CAWSVLAGGLTGELFF. The CDR3 DNA follows: TGTGCCTGGAGTGTACTAGCGGGGGGGCTCACCGGGGAGCTGTTTTTT. Together with reference TRBV30 and TRBJ2-2, the CDR3 gives the full variable domain: SQTIHQWPATLVQPVGSPLSLECTVEGTSNPNLYWYRQAAGRGLQLLFYSVGIGQISSEVPQNLSASRPQDRQFILSSKKLLLSDSGFYLCAWSVLAGGLTGELFFGEGSRLTVL.

The chain joins TRBV30 to TRBJ1-5; D remains ambiguous. The CDR3 extends over 12 amino acids. Trimming removed 4 bases at V and 4 bases at J, with 8 bases between. In germline, CDR1 is GTSNPN, CDR2 SVGIG (reference sequence). This CDR3 is CAWKQTNQPQHF. In DNA, the CDR3 is TGTGCCTGGAAACAGACGAATCAGCCCCAGCATTTT.

The CDR3 loop reads CASSLSGTNQPQHF. The CDR3 bases are TGTGCCAGCAGCTTGTCAGGGACTAATCAGCCCCAGCATTTT. V gene TRBV5-4 combines with J gene TRBJ1-5; D is possibly TRBD1 (5 bases). Germline V gives CDR1 SGHNT, CDR2 YYREEE (reference sequence). This CDR3 has 14 residues. Trimming pared 1 base from V and 4 bases from J, leaving 9 bases between.

The chain has TRBV9 and TRBJ2-1; TRBD1 aligns across 8 bases. This CDR3 spans 15 amino acids. Germline trimming cut 2 bases from V and 2 bases from J; bases unmatched to any gene: 3. Germline-derived CDR1 and CDR2 are SGDLS and YYNGEE. CDR3 DNA sequence: TGTGCCAGCAGCGTCTCCAGGGGGCCCTACAATGAGCAGTTCTTC. Amino acid sequence: CASSVSRGPYNEQFF.

The chain has TRBV5-4 and TRBJ1-6, with D perhaps TRBD1 (5 bases). The CDR3 spans 15 residues. The V and J ends lost 0 bases and 9 bases respectively, with 13 bases between them. The V gene's germline CDR1 is SGHNT and CDR2 YYREEE (reference sequence). Here the CDR3 DNA reads TGTGCCAGCAGCTTGGATAGGCAGGGAGGTTCACCCCTCCACTTT. Encoded protein: CASSLDRQGGSPLHF.

Of note for this clone: The germline gene is not matched at one end of the junction; a read error may be the cause. The chain combines TRBV19 with TRBJ2-2, with 10 positions matching TRBD1. Germline CDR1 is LNHDA and CDR2 is SQIVND (reference sequence). The CDR3 length is 16 residues. The DNA for the CDR3 is TGTGCCAGTACTATACCGGGACAGGGGTATGCCGGGGAGCTGTTTTTT. Residues: CASTIPGQGYAGELFF.

J is TRBJ1-6 and V is TRBV19, with 11 bases that match TRBD1. The length of the CDR3 is 14 residues. Germline assignment: CDR1 LNHDA and CDR2 SQIVND (reference sequence). The V gene end was trimmed by 5 bases and the J gene end by 9 bases; junction bases not matched to a gene: 3. The CDR3 spells CASSLGQGASPLHF. CDR3 DNA sequence: TGTGCCAGTAGTCTAGGACAGGGGGCTTCACCCCTCCACTTT.

The chain carries TRBV2 and TRBJ1-2, with 11 bases matching TRBD1. The germline V gene encodes CDR1 SNHLY and CDR2 FYNNEI. V lost 5 bases to trimming and J lost 7 bases; unmatched junction nucleotides: 9. The CDR3 has 15 amino acids. The CDR3 DNA reads TGTGCCAGCAGTTTTGCCCCCGGGACAGGGGGTGGCTACACCTTC. Protein: CASSFAPGTGGGYTF.

This chain links TRBV6-1 with TRBJ2-2; D is unclear. Trimming stripped 2 bases from V and 4 bases from J, with 14 bases between. Looked up from germline, CDR1 is MNHNS and CDR2 is SASEGT. The CDR3 loop spans 16 amino acids. This CDR3 is CASSEMARFLTGELFF. The CDR3 DNA is TGTGCCAGCAGTGAAATGGCGCGGTTCCTCACCGGGGAGCTGTTTTTT.

Note on this clone: The sample carries other DNA sequences with the same CDR3. The CDR3 reads CSASLNTEAFF. The DNA of the CDR3 is TGCAGTGCTAGCTTGAACACTGAAGCTTTCTTT. The V call is TRBV20-1, the J call TRBJ1-1; D call uncertain. With 3 bases removed from V and 0 bases from J, the gap between germline ends came to 2 bases. The CDR3 spans 11 residues. CDR1 is DFQATT and CDR2 is SNEGSKA in the germline V gene (reference sequence).

The chain has TRBV4-3 and TRBJ2-7; TRBD2 matches 8 bases. The V and J ends lost 0 bases and 3 bases, in that order; junction bases with no gene match: 16. The CDR3 totals 19 residues. Germline V CDR1 and CDR2: LGHNA, YSLEER. The CDR3 region is CASSQDLLSRERGHYEQYF. CDR3 coding DNA: TGCGCCAGCAGCCAAGATCTGCTGAGTAGGGAGCGGGGGCACTACGAGCAGTACTTC.

The chain links TRBV6-1 to TRBJ1-1; 10 bases agree with TRBD1. The CDR3 is made up of 15 amino acids. With V trimmed by 5 bases and J by 1 base, 4 bases remained unmatched. From germline, CDR1 is MNHNS and CDR2 SASEGT. CDR3 amino acids: CASSPGTGANTEAFF. CDR3 in DNA: TGTGCCAGCAGTCCCGGGACAGGGGCGAACACTGAAGCTTTCTTT.

The chain recombines TRBV5-6 with TRBJ2-2; D is perhaps TRBD2 (5 bases). Trimming removed 1 base at V and 3 bases at J, with 13 bases between. CDR1 is SGHDT and CDR2 is YYEEEE in the germline V gene. The length of the CDR3 is 16 residues. In DNA, the CDR3 is TGTGCCAGCAGCTTGCGTCTGGGAGCCGACACCGGGGAGCTGTTTTTT. Protein product: CASSLRLGADTGELFF.

The V call is TRBV9, the J call TRBJ2-1, with 11 nucleotides matching TRBD2. Looked up from germline, CDR1 is SGDLS and CDR2 is YYNGEE. V gave up 0 bases and J gave up 2 bases; unmatched junction bases: 1. CDR3 size: 16 residues. CDR3 residues: CASSVGLAGTYNEQFF. CDR3 nucleotides: TGTGCCAGCAGCGTAGGACTAGCGGGGACCTACAATGAGCAGTTCTTC.

The rearrangement joins TRBV7-2 to TRBJ2-5; 11 bases are shared with TRBD1. The J call could be wrong; TRBJ2-7 is a better fit for the DNA end. Looked up from germline, CDR1 is SGHTA and CDR2 is FQGNSA. The CDR3 runs to 13 residues. The CDR3 region has the DNA TGTGCCAGCCTCCGGGACAGGGGGTACGAGCAGTACTTC. This translates into CASLRDRGYEQYF.

With regard to this clone: An end of the junction differs from the germline gene, which may be a read error. The genes are TRBV5-6 and TRBJ2-7, with 7 bases that match TRBD1. The CDR3 runs 15 residues. Germline CDR1 and CDR2: SGHDT and YYEEEE. In DNA form, the CDR3 reads TGTGCCAGCAGCCCACAGGGGAGACGGCCCTACGAGCAGTGCTTC. This gives the protein CASSPQGRRPYEQCF.

The rearrangement joins TRBV5-1 to TRBJ2-7, with 7 bases aligning to TRBD2. CDR3 size: 15 residues. Unmatched junction bases numbered 6, after V lost 2 bases and J lost 1 base. CDR1 and CDR2 from the germline V gene are SGHRS and YFSETQ. Here the CDR3 DNA reads TGCGCCAGCAGCTTAGCGGGGTTGGGGTCCTACGAGCAGTACTTC. Translating it yields CASSLAGLGSYEQYF.